These 25 T cell receptor beta chains were sequenced from one sample in a study of Graves' ophthalmopathy and Graves' hyperthyroidism. The authors amplified TCR beta CDR3 regions from RNA transcripts. The library came from an HTBI-primed first-round RT-PCR and a second-round multiplex PCR. In TCRdb, the multiplex PCR reads were re-called with MiXCR into one record per CDR3 protein. The sample consists of about 210,000 distinct CDR3 sequences, approximately 28% of them appearing once. Sequenced material: peripheral blood. The receptors stem from a man in his fifties or sixties with Graves' ophthalmopathy.

The chain carries TRBV7-2 and TRBJ2-7; TRBD1 agrees at 8 bases. With V trimmed by 2 bases and J by 2 bases, 5 bases remained unmatched. The germline V gene encodes CDR1 SGHTA and CDR2 FQGNSA. This CDR3 comprises 15 residues. CDR3: CASSLMQGAAYEQYF. DNA for the CDR3: TGTGCCAGCAGCTTAATGCAGGGGGCGGCCTACGAGCAGTACTTC.

This clonotype was counted ten times or more. V usage is TRBV4-3 and J usage is TRBJ2-7; 7 bases map to TRBD2. This CDR3 has 15 amino acids. Germline lookup yields CDR1 LGHNA and CDR2 YSLEER. V shed 1 base and J 1 base; nucleotides not matched to a gene: 4. The CDR3 protein is CASSQAWGGSYEQYF. In DNA form, the CDR3 reads TGCGCCAGCAGCCAAGCGTGGGGGGGGTCCTACGAGCAGTACTTC.

The count of this clonotype is one. V gene TRBV6-1 combines with J gene TRBJ2-7, with D perhaps assigned TRBD1 or TRBD2 (6 bases each). Trimming pared 2 bases from V and 5 bases from J, leaving 13 bases between. This CDR3 has 14 residues. The germline V gene encodes CDR1 MNHNS and CDR2 SASEGT. CDR3 DNA sequence: TGTGCCAGCAGTGAAACCGGGGGCTCTAACGAGCAGTACTTC. Translating it yields CASSETGGSNEQYF.

This rearrangement joins TRBV28 to TRBJ2-7; D remains unclear. The CDR3 loop spans 14 amino acids. The germline V gene encodes CDR1 MDHEN and CDR2 SYDVKM. The ends were cut back, 7 bases at V and 0 bases at J, with 13 bases in the middle. CDR3 in amino acids: CASTSADGSYEQYF. CDR3 sequence (DNA): TGTGCCAGCACTTCGGCGGACGGCTCCTACGAGCAGTACTTC.

The chain carries TRBV6-2 or TRBV6-3 and TRBJ2-5; 12 bases are shared with TRBD2. The CDR3 consists of 15 residues. V lost 6 bases to trimming and J lost 3 bases; unmatched junction nucleotides: 5. In germline, CDR1 is MNHEY, CDR2 SVGEGT. CDR3 sequence: CASRRTSGTKETQYF. The CDR3 DNA reads TGTGCCAGCAGGAGGACTAGCGGGACCAAAGAGACCCAGTACTTC.

This clonotype occurred once. The rearrangement uses TRBV10-3 and TRBJ1-2, with D possibly TRBD1 on 5 matching bases. The V and J ends lost 0 bases and 2 bases respectively, with 7 bases between them. The germline CDR1 and CDR2 sequences are ENHRY and SYGVKD. The CDR3 runs to 14 residues. The CDR3 here is CAISESDSNYGYTF. CDR3 DNA: TGTGCCATCAGTGAGTCCGACAGCAACTATGGCTACACCTTC.

V is TRBV6-2 or TRBV6-3 and J is TRBJ2-5; 11 bases map to TRBD1. In germline, CDR1 is MNHEY, CDR2 SVGEGT. The junction had 6 bases not matched to a gene; V was cut back by 6 bases and J by 3 bases. This CDR3 spans 15 amino acids. This chain's CDR3 is CASRSGTGGEETQYF. CDR3 nucleotides: TGTGCCAGCAGGAGCGGGACAGGGGGAGAAGAGACCCAGTACTTC.

The rearrangement uses TRBV19 and TRBJ1-2; D is uncertain. CDR3 length equals 14 residues. The germline V gene has CDR1 LNHDA and CDR2 SQIVND (reference sequence). Trimming stripped 7 bases from V and 6 bases from J, with 18 bases between. CDR3 region: CASIGSGAANGYTF. CDR3 DNA: TGTGCCAGTATCGGTTCGGGCGCTGCTAATGGCTACACCTTC.

V usage is TRBV6-2 or TRBV6-3 and J usage is TRBJ2-7; possibly TRBD1 for D (6 bases). Looked up from germline, CDR1 is MNHEY and CDR2 is SVGEGT. The CDR3 spans 14 residues. V gave up 6 bases and J gave up 5 bases, with 17 bases separating them. CDR3 loop: CASSVTQGSDEQYF. The CDR3 nucleotides read TGTGCCAGCAGCGTCACACAGGGTTCCGACGAGCAGTACTTC.

This clonotype was seen many times. This sequence joins TRBV28 and TRBJ1-5, with D tentatively TRBD1 (6 bases). V was cut by 5 bases and J by 6 bases, with 14 bases left in between. CDR3 length equals 14 residues. The germline V gene encodes CDR1 MDHEN and CDR2 SYDVKM. CDR3 region: CASSRTASRQPQHF. CDR3 DNA: TGTGCCAGCAGTCGGACAGCCTCCCGTCAGCCCCAGCATTTT. Full variable domain (rest looked up from reference TRBV28 and TRBJ1-5): DVKVTQSSRYLVKRTGEKVFLECVQDMDHENMFWYRQDPGLGLRLIYFSYDVKMKEKGDIPEGYSVSREKKERFSLILESASTNQTSMYLCASSRTASRQPQHFGDGTRLSIL.

This clonotype was picked up many times. The chain has TRBV6-6 and TRBJ1-1; the D is unclear. The CDR3 sequence is 12 residues long. Trimming shortened V by 6 bases and J by 5 bases, and 10 bases separated the two germline ends. The germline gives CDR1 MNHNY, CDR2 SVGAGI (reference sequence). CDR3 sequence (DNA): TGTGCCAGCAGCCCGGTCGAGACTGAAGCTTTCTTT. This sequence encodes CASSPVETEAFF.

This clonotype was picked up many times. One end of the junction is discordant with germline, which a read error may explain. The chain has TRBV11-2 and TRBJ1-5; D is undetermined. The CDR3 is made up of 13 amino acids. Germline V gene data show CDR1 as SGHAT and CDR2 as FQNNGV. CDR3 DNA sequence: TGTGCCGGCAGCTCGACTAGCAATCAGCCCCAGCATTTT. This encodes CAGSSTSNQPQHF.

The chain couples TRBV12-3 or TRBV12-4 to TRBJ1-2, with D perhaps TRBD1 (5 bases). This CDR3 spans 15 amino acids. Trimming removed 3 bases from V and 6 bases from J, with 17 bases in between. CDR3 residues: CASSFGADPSDGYTF. CDR3 DNA: TGTGCCAGCAGTTTTGGGGCAGACCCTTCGGATGGCTACACCTTC.

The gene calls are TRBV12-3 or TRBV12-4 and TRBJ1-5; D is uncertain. With 2 bases removed from V and 5 bases from J, the gap between germline ends came to 10 bases. The CDR3 is 14 amino acids. The CDR3: CASSLFGDDQPQHF. In nucleotides, the CDR3 is TGTGCCAGCAGTTTATTTGGAGATGATCAGCCCCAGCATTTT.

Many counts were recorded for this clonotype. CDR3 loop: CASSQEKRGNDSPLHF. The CDR3 bases are TGCGCCAGCAGCCAAGAGAAAAGGGGAAACGATTCACCCCTCCACTTT. The genes are TRBV4-1 and TRBJ1-6, with a possible D match to TRBD1 (5 bases). The CDR3 length is 16 residues. With 0 bases removed from V and 8 bases from J, the gap between germline ends came to 14 bases. Germline loops: CDR1 MGHRA, CDR2 YSYEKL.

This sequence joins TRBV15 and TRBJ2-5; 8 bases are shared with TRBD2. Germline V gene data show CDR1 as LNHNV and CDR2 as YYDKDF (reference sequence). The CDR3 extends over 13 amino acids. After removal of 5 bases from V and 5 bases from J, the junction contained 4 bases not matched to a gene. CDR3 protein: CATSGLAGETQYF. The CDR3 DNA is TGTGCCACCAGCGGTCTAGCGGGTGAGACCCAGTACTTC.

The chain has TRBV6-4 and TRBJ2-6, with D perhaps matching TRBD1 (8 bases). Trimming took off 4 bases at V and 2 bases at J, with 24 bases between the two ends. The CDR3 sequence is 20 residues long. CDR1 MRHNA and CDR2 SNTAGT come from the germline V gene. CDR3 amino acids: CASSAPSGQGGGPGANVLTF. The DNA of the CDR3 is TGTGCCAGCAGTGCTCCGTCCGGACAGGGAGGGGGCCCTGGGGCCAACGTCCTGACTTTC.

This clonotype was observed at least ten times. V usage is TRBV27 and J usage is TRBJ2-7; D might be TRBD1 (6 bases). The V end was cut by 6 bases, the J end by 1 base, with 7 bases between. The CDR3 consists of 12 residues. Germline CDR1 is MNHEY and CDR2 is SMNVEV (reference sequence). This chain's CDR3 is CASRDRSYEQYF. As DNA, the CDR3 is TGTGCCAGCAGAGACAGGTCCTACGAGCAGTACTTC.

This clonotype was seen ten or more times. The chain combines TRBV7-2 with TRBJ2-7; no clear D gene. The CDR3 length is 14 residues. With 1 base removed from V and 6 bases from J, the gap between germline ends came to 13 bases. Germline CDR1 SGHTA, CDR2 FQGNSA. The CDR3 sequence is CASSLGQQGGEQYF. CDR3 in DNA: TGTGCCAGCAGCTTAGGGCAGCAAGGTGGCGAGCAGTACTTC. Together with reference TRBV7-2 and TRBJ2-7, the CDR3 gives the full variable domain: GAGVSQSPSNKVTEKGKDVELRCDPISGHTALYWYRQSLGQGLEFLIYFQGNSAPDKSGLPSDRFSAERTGGSVSTLTIQRTQQEDSAVYLCASSLGQQGGEQYFGPGTRLTVT.

In its sample, this clonotype was seen a few times. The chain joins TRBV6-5 to TRBJ1-1, with D uncertain. This CDR3 contains 14 residues. Per germline, CDR1 MNHEY and CDR2 SVGAGI. V was clipped by 2 bases and J by 4 bases, with 11 bases between them. CDR3 region: CASSYDVKSTEAFF. CDR3 in DNA: TGTGCCAGCAGTTACGATGTGAAGAGCACTGAAGCTTTCTTT.

This clonotype was counted at least ten times. The chain couples TRBV5-1 to TRBJ1-1; D gene unclear. Per germline, CDR1 SGHRS and CDR2 YFSETQ. The CDR3 consists of 14 residues. The V end lost 5 bases, the J end lost 1 base, and 12 bases lay between the germline ends. The CDR3 DNA follows: TGCGCCAGCAGGTCAGGAGATTGGAACACTGAAGCTTTCTTT. This encodes CASRSGDWNTEAFF. The full variable domain, in which reference TRBV5-1 and TRBJ1-1 provide the parts outside the CDR3, is KAGVTQTPRYLIKTRGQQVTLSCSPISGHRSVSWYQQTPGQGLQFLFEYFSETQRNKGNFPGRFSGRQFSNSRSEMNVSTLELGDSALYLCASRSGDWNTEAFFGQGTRLTVV.

The CDR3 DNA is TGCAGTGCTAGAGACCGACGAAAGAACACTGAAGCTTTCTTT. Its translation is CSARDRRKNTEAFF. The chain has TRBV20-1 and TRBJ1-1; no firm D call. This CDR3 comprises 14 residues. Germline CDR1 reads DFQATT; CDR2 reads SNEGSKA (reference sequence). V dropped 0 bases and J dropped 1 base, with 9 bases sitting between them.

The chain employs TRBV11-2 and TRBJ2-7, with D possibly matching TRBD2 (6 bases). The CDR3 has 16 amino acids. V gave up 3 bases and J gave up 2 bases, with 17 bases separating them. Germline-derived CDR1 and CDR2 are SGHAT and FQNNGV. CDR3 nucleotide sequence: TGTGCCAGCAGCTTTTCTGGCGGGGCCCTTGCCTACGAGCAGTACTTC. Encoded protein: CASSFSGGALAYEQYF. The variable domain in full, completed from reference TRBV11-2 and TRBJ2-7, reads EAGVAQSPRYKIIEKRQSVAFWCNPISGHATLYWYQQILGQGPKLLIQFQNNGVVDDSQLPKDRFSAERLKGVDSTLKIQPAKLEDSAVYLCASSFSGGALAYEQYFGPGTRLTVT.

This clonotype was observed at least ten times. This sequence joins TRBV25-1 and TRBJ2-5, with TRBD1 identical over 8 bases. The CDR3 has 16 amino acids. Per germline, CDR1 MGHDK and CDR2 SYGVNS. V was clipped by 1 base and J by 5 bases; unmatched bases: 9. This CDR3 reads CASSELAQGAWETQYF. CDR3 nucleotides: TGTGCCAGCAGTGAATTAGCCCAGGGGGCTTGGGAGACCCAGTACTTC. Using reference TRBV25-1 and TRBJ2-5 for the parts outside the CDR3, the full variable domain is EADIYQTPRYLVIGTGKKITLECSQTMGHDKMYWYQQDPGMELHLIHYSYGVNSTEKGDLSSESTVSRIRTEHFPLTLESARPSHTSQYLCASSELAQGAWETQYFGPGTRLLVL.

This clonotype was counted at least ten times. This rearrangement joins TRBV10-3 to TRBJ2-7; D unclear. The CDR3 is 12 residues long. V was shortened by 5 bases and J by 6 bases, with 11 bases between the two germline ends. Germline V gives CDR1 ENHRY, CDR2 SYGVKD. In nucleotides, the CDR3 is TGTGCCATCAGTTCAGGTTTTCGCGAGCAGTACTTC. Protein product: CAISSGFREQYF.